The text below deals with one T cell receptor (beta chain). Data came from immunoSEQ multiplex PCR; TCRdb stores just in-frame clones and leaves some out. The data show 120,000 to 150,000 clones, with approximately 85% seen just once and about 2.6% held by the top ten. This specimen comes from a study of blood T cell repertoires in COVID-19. As for the study in general: Collection of acute and convalescent COVID-19 samples took place in the United States, Italy and Spain. The cDNA or gDNA used as material had been derived from T cells, B-cell-depleted T cells, or PBMCs.

V trimming: 11 bases; J trimming: 8 bases; junction bases outside the gene matches: 11. From germline, CDR1 is ENHRY and CDR2 SYGVKD. The CDR3 spans 13 residues. The V call is TRBV10-3, the J call TRBJ2-1; 8 bases map to TRBD1. Source material: peripheral blood. The TCR comes from a human donor with acute or convalescent COVID-19. The donor label of this sample is uncertain. The CDR3 nucleotides are TGTGCCTTAAGAACGACAGGGGCAGATGAGCAGTTCTTC. It specifies CALRTTGADEQFF.